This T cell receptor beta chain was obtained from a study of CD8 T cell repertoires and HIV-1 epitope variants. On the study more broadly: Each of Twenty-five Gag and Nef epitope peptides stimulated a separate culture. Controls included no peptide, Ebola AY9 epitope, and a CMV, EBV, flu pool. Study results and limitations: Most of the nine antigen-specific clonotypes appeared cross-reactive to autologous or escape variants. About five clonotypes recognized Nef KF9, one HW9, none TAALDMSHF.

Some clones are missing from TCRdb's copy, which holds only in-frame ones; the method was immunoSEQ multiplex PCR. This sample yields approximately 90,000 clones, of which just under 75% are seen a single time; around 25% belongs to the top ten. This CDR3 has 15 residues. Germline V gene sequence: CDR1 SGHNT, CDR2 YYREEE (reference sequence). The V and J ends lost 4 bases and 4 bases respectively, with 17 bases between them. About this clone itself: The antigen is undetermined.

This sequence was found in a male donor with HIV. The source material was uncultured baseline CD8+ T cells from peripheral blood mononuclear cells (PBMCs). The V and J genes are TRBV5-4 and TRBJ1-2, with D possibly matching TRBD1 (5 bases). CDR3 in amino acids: CASSQRGGSGYGYTF. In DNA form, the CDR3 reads TGTGCCAGCAGCCAGCGCGGGGGATCAGGCTATGGCTACACCTTC. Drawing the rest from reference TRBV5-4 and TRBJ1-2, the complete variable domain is ETGVTQSPTHLIKTRGQQVTLRCSSQSGHNTVSWYQQALGQGPQFIFQYYREEENGRGNFPPRFSGLQFPNYSSELNVNALELDDSALYLCASSQRGGSGYGYTFGSGTRLTVV.